This T cell receptor (beta chain) stems from a study of blood T cells in healthy people across ages (dated by TCRdb to between 2014 and 2016). For the wider study: In model experiments, roughly one uniquely barcoded TCR beta cDNA molecule per two T cells was captured by template switching. Four age groups were formed from the donors: young (average approximately 17 years), middle-aged (just under 40), aged (around 68) and long-lived (about 80). Using the same blood draw, the study looked at two additional independent replicas of 1 million unique cDNA reads for two donors, one aged 18 to 30 and the other aged 80 or older. Donors of different ages were randomly distributed across sequencing lanes to avoid experimental bias. Using deep sequencing normalized with unique cDNA molecular identifiers, the study measured how TCR beta repertoire diversity changes with age. What the authors observed across the whole study: Estimates of total diversity based on one million sequenced T cells were considered lower bounds and underestimates. Compared with the aged group, more naive CD4+ T cells, fewer expanded clones and increased TCR diversity were shown by the long-lived group, suggesting age selection. The percentage of naive T cells measured by flow cytometry correlated strongly with observed TCR beta diversity. Observed TCR beta diversity per million T cells fell roughly linearly with age, and a significant reduction was already apparent by age approximately 41. Because profiling used bulk unsorted PBMCs, naive and antigen-experienced compartments could not be compared conclusively. The CMV infection status of donors was not known, potentially confounding age-related changes in expanded clonotypes.

The donors were some 36 Caucasian individuals from Russia, aged 6 to 90 years, who were systemically healthy. Approximately 11 milliliters of peripheral blood were drawn from each donor into EDTA-treated Vacutainer tubes. PBMCs were isolated by Ficoll-Paque density-gradient centrifugation, with at least 6 million obtained per sample. Trizol reagent was used to extract total RNA from the PBMCs, yielding at least 5.5 micrograms per sample. Naive CD45RAhigh/CD27high T cell percentages were measured by flow cytometry on a PBMC aliquot from every donor. From its cysteine to its phenylalanine, the CDR3 spans 15 amino acids. Only the CDR3 region is kept as DNA, spanning 45 bases read in frame from base 1. Based on the germline V gene, the CDR1 and CDR2 sequences are KGHSH and LQKENI. Trimming at the junction amounts to 4 bases on V and 1 base on J, and the germline ends lie 12 bases apart. Library construction relied on 5' RACE. Sequenced on an Illumina HiSeq 2500. A second PCR of roughly 7 to 11 cycles was run with a J-beta primer mix and a sample-barcoded 5' primer. A template-switch 5' adaptor carrying 12 random nucleotides introduced a unique molecular identifier onto each TCR beta cDNA molecule. Each sample yielded at least 2.5 million CDR3-containing paired-end reads. First-strand cDNA synthesis was performed from all RNA using the Mint cDNA synthesis kit, with priming by a TRBC-specific oligonucleotide. Following uracil-DNA glycosylase treatment, a first 18-cycle PCR with universal primers M1SS and BC2_uni_R was performed on all cDNA. As for the original processing: Each sample was normalized by randomly selecting 1 million high-quality reads, each carrying a distinct molecular identifier. Instead of being binned into consensus sequences, reads that shared molecular identifiers were thrown out. MiTCR, with a Q25 quality threshold and the strictest error-elimination algorithm, was used for CDR3 identification, clonotype clustering and error correction. A nonparametric unseen species model with Euler transformation was used to estimate lower-bound total TCR beta diversity. TCRdb itself trimmed the public reads at Q25 with fastp, ran MiXCR and retained productive beta chains. Identical CDR3 protein sequences are pooled into one entry, listed with their most common genes and DNA. These V and J calls rely on TCRdb rather than the paper's analysis. A total of fewer than 2,000,000 distinct CDR3 sequences appear in this sample, roughly 30% of them only once. Approximately 10% of the sample is in the top ten clones.

A note on this clonotype: The antigen it binds to is not known. Qualities for individual bases were not recorded, and no much larger clone is one base off.

The chain employs TRBV18 and TRBJ2-3; the best D guess is TRBD1, with 6 bases matching. The sequence derives from a woman aged 25 to 45 in good health. The sequencing input was blood. The DNA sequence is given as TGTGCCAGCTCACGAGAGGGACAAGGCACAGATACGCAGTATTTT. Its protein product is CASSREGQGTDTQYF.